One and the same sample provided the 20 T cell receptor beta chains below, sequenced in a study of T cells expressing NK-cell markers. TCRdb reprocessed the 5' RACE reads and stores each CDR3 protein as one record, lacking DNA. Recorded here are about 460,000 distinct CDR3 sequences; the top ten clones represent 1.4% to 1.5%. The material sequenced was blood T cells: a sorted CD56 or NKG2C T cell subset, CD4+ or CD8+ T cells, or bulk PBMC T cells (not recorded which). The source is a woman between 45 and 65 years old in good health.

The chain joins TRBV9 to TRBJ1-1; TCRdb picks TRBD1, but there is no DNA to check that call. CDR3 length equals 16 residues. Germline CDR1 and CDR2: SGDLS and YYNGEE. The CDR3 region is CASSVGTGRTNTEAFF.

The rearrangement joins TRBV20-1 to TRBJ2-5; TCRdb picks TRBD1, but there is no DNA to check that call. CDR3 size: 13 residues. Germline CDR1 DFQATT, CDR2 SNEGSKA (reference sequence). CDR3 protein: CSAREGAFKAQYF.

This chain joins TRBV6-5 and TRBJ1-1; TCRdb's D call of TRBD1 is untestable without DNA. Germline CDR1 is MNHEY and CDR2 is SVGAGI. The CDR3 has 16 amino acids. CDR3 residues: CASSYGGGTGDTEAFF.

The chain recombines TRBV20-1 with TRBJ2-1; TCRdb designates TRBD1, a call that cannot be tested without DNA. Germline V lookup: CDR1 DFQATT, CDR2 SNEGSKA (reference sequence). The CDR3 runs to 16 residues. The CDR3 reads CSARVWGTSSYNEQFF.

The chain links TRBV20-1 to TRBJ1-1. This CDR3 has 14 amino acids. Germline V CDR1 and CDR2: DFQATT, SNEGSKA (reference sequence). The CDR3 region is CSARDFQRGAEAFF.

The rearrangement joins TRBV29-1 to TRBJ1-1; the D call of TRBD1 rests on TCRdb alone, since no DNA is present to check it. This CDR3 contains 16 residues. Germline V lookup: CDR1 SQVTM, CDR2 ANQGSEA. CDR3 sequence reads: CSVRALVGQGDTEAFF. Looking up the rest from reference TRBV29-1 and TRBJ1-1 gives the full variable domain: SAVISQKPSRDICQRGTSLTIQCQVDSQVTMMFWYRQQPGQSLTLIATANQGSEATYESGFVIDKFPISRPNLTFSTLTVSNMSPEDSSIYLCSVRALVGQGDTEAFFGQGTRLTVV.

The chain employs TRBV5-1 and TRBJ2-1; TCRdb returns TRBD1, unconfirmable since there is no DNA. CDR3 length equals 16 residues. Germline V gene data show CDR1 as SGHRS and CDR2 as YFSETQ. CDR3 protein: CASSLGGASSYNEQFF.

The V gene is TRBV20-1, the J gene TRBJ2-3; the TRBD1 assignment by TCRdb is unverifiable without DNA. The V gene's germline CDR1 is DFQATT and CDR2 SNEGSKA (reference sequence). The CDR3 has 16 residues. The CDR3 loop is CSARTARGRGTDTQYF.

The chain recombines TRBV7-3 with TRBJ1-2. CDR1 SGHTA and CDR2 FQGTGA come from the germline V gene. The CDR3 sequence is 13 residues long. The CDR3 sequence is CASSPGGASGYTF.

The rearrangement uses TRBV20-1 and TRBJ1-1; the D call of TRBD1 rests on TCRdb alone, since no DNA is present to check it. The germline CDR1 and CDR2 sequences are DFQATT and SNEGSKA (reference sequence). This CDR3 comprises 15 residues. CDR3 sequence reads: CSSNRDSSASAEAFF.

This rearrangement joins TRBV6-5 to TRBJ2-7; the D call from TCRdb, TRBD1, cannot be confirmed without DNA. Germline CDR1 reads MNHEY; CDR2 reads SVGAGI. The CDR3 is made up of 15 amino acids. The CDR3: CATKLTLDSSYEQYF.

V and J are TRBV29-1 and TRBJ1-2. The CDR3 runs to 12 residues. CDR1 and CDR2 (germline): SQVTM, ANQGSEA. The CDR3 protein is CSVDAGRYGYTF.

The gene calls are TRBV10-3 and TRBJ2-3. CDR1 and CDR2 (germline): ENHRY, SYGVKD. CDR3 length: 14 amino acids. The CDR3 loop is CAISESKGADTQYF.

The genes are TRBV4-2 and TRBJ2-1; TCRdb selects TRBD2, and the lack of DNA leaves this call unchecked. CDR3 length equals 16 residues. The germline CDR1 and CDR2 sequences are LGHNA and YNFKEQ. The CDR3: CASRPILAGSYNEQFF.

The V gene is TRBV20-1, the J gene TRBJ2-1; with no DNA, the TCRdb D assignment of TRBD1 cannot be verified. Per the germline V gene, CDR1 is DFQATT and CDR2 is SNEGSKA (reference sequence). The CDR3 runs 14 residues. CDR3 sequence: CSARAHSMGPEQFF.

The CDR3 loop reads CASSSDLVPYEQYF. The chain joins TRBV7-9 to TRBJ2-7. There are 14 residues in the CDR3. The germline CDR1 and CDR2 sequences are SEHNR and FQNEAQ (reference sequence).

This chain links TRBV28 with TRBJ2-7; the D call of TRBD2 rests on TCRdb alone, since no DNA is present to check it. Germline CDR1 MDHEN, CDR2 SYDVKM. The CDR3 totals 14 residues. CDR3 sequence reads: CASRASGSVYEQYF.

The chain couples TRBV11-3 to TRBJ2-5; TCRdb returns TRBD1, unconfirmable since there is no DNA. This CDR3 contains 14 residues. Germline CDR1 and CDR2: SGHNT and YENEEA. CDR3 sequence reads: CASSIDQGPETQYF.

The rearrangement links TRBV20-1 to TRBJ2-3. Germline V gives CDR1 DFQATT, CDR2 SNEGSKA (reference sequence). CDR3 length: 11 residues. The CDR3 reads CSAGPTNTQYF.

The rearrangement uses TRBV12-3 or TRBV12-4 and TRBJ2-5; TCRdb names TRBD1, which stays unverified in the absence of DNA. The CDR3 has 16 amino acids. CDR3 region: CASSSPHRGGLETQYF.